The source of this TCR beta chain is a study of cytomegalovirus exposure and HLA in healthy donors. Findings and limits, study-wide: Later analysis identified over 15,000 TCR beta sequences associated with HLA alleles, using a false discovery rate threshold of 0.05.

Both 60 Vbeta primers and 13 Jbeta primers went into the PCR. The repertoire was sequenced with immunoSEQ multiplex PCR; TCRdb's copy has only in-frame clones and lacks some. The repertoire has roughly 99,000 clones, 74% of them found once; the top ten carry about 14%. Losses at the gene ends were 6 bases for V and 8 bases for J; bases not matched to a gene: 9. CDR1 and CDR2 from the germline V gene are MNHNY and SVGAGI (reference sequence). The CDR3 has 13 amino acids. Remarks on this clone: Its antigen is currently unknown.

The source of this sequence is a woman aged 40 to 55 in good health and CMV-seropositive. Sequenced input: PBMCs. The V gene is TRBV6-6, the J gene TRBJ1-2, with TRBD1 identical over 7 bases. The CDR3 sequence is CASSNRGGQGYTF. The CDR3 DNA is TGTGCCAGCAGCAACAGGGGAGGTCAAGGCTACACCTTC.